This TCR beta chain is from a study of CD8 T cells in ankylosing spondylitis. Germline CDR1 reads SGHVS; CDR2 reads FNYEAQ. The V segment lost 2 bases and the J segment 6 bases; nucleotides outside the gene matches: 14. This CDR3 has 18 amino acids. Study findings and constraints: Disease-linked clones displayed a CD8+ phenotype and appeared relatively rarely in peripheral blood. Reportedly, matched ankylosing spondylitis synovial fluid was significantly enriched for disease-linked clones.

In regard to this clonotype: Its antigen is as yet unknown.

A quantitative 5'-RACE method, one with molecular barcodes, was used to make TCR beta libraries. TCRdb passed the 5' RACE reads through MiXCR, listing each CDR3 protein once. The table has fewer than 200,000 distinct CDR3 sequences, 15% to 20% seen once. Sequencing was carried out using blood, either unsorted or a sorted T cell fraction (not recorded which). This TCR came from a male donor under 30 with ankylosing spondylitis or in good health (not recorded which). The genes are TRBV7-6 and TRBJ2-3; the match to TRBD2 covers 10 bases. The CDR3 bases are TGTGCCAGCAGCTTACAATCCCTAGCGGGAGCATGGGGTGATACGCAGTATTTT. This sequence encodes CASSLQSLAGAWGDTQYF. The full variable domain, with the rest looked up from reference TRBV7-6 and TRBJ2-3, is GAGVSQSPRYKVTKRGQDVALRCDPISGHVSLYWYRQALGQGPEFLTYFNYEAQQDKSGLPNDRFSAERPEGSISTLTIQRTEQRDSAMYRCASSLQSLAGAWGDTQYFGPGTRLTVL.